This T cell receptor (beta chain) was obtained from a study of T cells in Graves' hyperthyroidism and ophthalmopathy. Study-level findings and limits: Ophthalmopathy was identified by the model a median 6.5 months ahead of onset.

This clonotype was counted only a few times. Its target is unknown. Ophthalmopathy patients all had a Clinical Activity Score of at least 3, a NOSPECS grade of at least 4 and disease under 3 months old. Exclusion of a patient resulted from uncontrolled infection, other autoimmune disease, pregnancy or lactation. Source material for PBMCs was more than 7.5 ml fresh peripheral blood. The CDR3 runs to 17 residues. In germline, CDR1 is KGHDR, CDR2 SFDVKD. The V gene end was trimmed by 9 bases and the J gene end by 1 base; junction bases not matched to a gene: 8. From RNA transcripts, TCR beta CDR3 regions were amplified. During a first-round RT-PCR of the TCR CDR3, the HTBI primer set was used. TCRdb re-called the multiplex PCR reads with MiXCR, one entry per CDR3 protein. The table has about 300,000 distinct CDR3 sequences, roughly 19% seen once.

The source material was blood. The clonotype comes from a middle-aged man with Graves' ophthalmopathy. This chain uses TRBV24-1 with TRBJ2-3; 14 nucleotides line up with TRBD2. The DNA for the CDR3 is TGTGCCACCGGGGGACTAGCGGGAGTCGCTGGCACAGATACGCAGTATTTT. It yields the protein CATGGLAGVAGTDTQYF.